This is a list of T cell receptor beta chains from one sample in a study of vaccination effects on CD4 cells after COVID-19. These receptors have no identified antigens. Sequencing was performed with immunoSEQ multiplex PCR; in TCRdb, only in-frame clones are kept and a portion is missing. Here the sample spans more than 12,000 clones, about 70% being singletons. The sequenced sample was CD4+ T cells from PBMCs cultured with HCoV-NL63 spike peptides, obtained after COVID-19 vaccination. All receptors derive from a human donor who had a prior SARS-CoV-2 infection. Both conserved end residues are part of each CDR3. Each record gives: clone size, V gene, D gene, J gene, CDR3 length, CDR3 DNA, CDR3 protein. A D gene is named only where the DNA matches it firmly. Not all rows give a size; the values are once, few, many and, for expanded clones, a class.

abundance: .; v_gene: TRBV4-2; d_gene: .; j_gene: TRBJ2-7; len: 16; CDR3nt: TGTGCCAGCAGCCAAGATTCGGGTCTCCCCGCTAACGAGCAGTACTTC; CDR3aa: CASSQDSGLPANEQYF
abundance: .; v_gene: TRBV30; d_gene: .; j_gene: TRBJ2-3; len: 15; CDR3nt: TGTGCCTGGAGTGTTACGGGGACTAGCACAGATACGCAGTATTTT; CDR3aa: CAWSVTGTSTDTQYF
abundance: .; v_gene: TRBV5-1; d_gene: .; j_gene: TRBJ2-5; len: 14; CDR3nt: TGCGCCAGCAGCGCTAGGAGCCTCCAAGAGACCCAGTACTTC; CDR3aa: CASSARSLQETQYF
abundance: .; v_gene: TRBV2; d_gene: TRBD2; j_gene: TRBJ2-1; len: 15; CDR3nt: TGTGCCAGCGGCGTGAGGGGAGGGTCCTACAATGAGCAGTTCTTC; CDR3aa: CASGVRGGSYNEQFF
abundance: few; v_gene: TRBV11-2; d_gene: .; j_gene: TRBJ2-7; len: 16; CDR3nt: TGTGCCAGCAGCTACCCATATTTAGCGGAGGGATGGGAGCAGTACTTC; CDR3aa: CASSYPYLAEGWEQYF
abundance: .; v_gene: TRBV4-2; d_gene: .; j_gene: TRBJ1-4; len: 17; CDR3nt: TGTGCCAGCAGCCAGCATCCCGGGAGCAGGGAGGATGAAAAACTGTTTTTT; CDR3aa: CASSQHPGSREDEKLFF
abundance: .; v_gene: TRBV28; d_gene: .; j_gene: TRBJ2-1; len: 12; CDR3nt: TGTGCCAGCAGTTTTTCCTACAATGAGCAGTTCTTC; CDR3aa: CASSFSYNEQFF
abundance: .; v_gene: TRBV5-5; d_gene: .; j_gene: TRBJ1-1; len: 15; CDR3nt: TGTGCCAGCAGTCCGACCGGGGGTGGGTACACTGAAGCTTTCTTT; CDR3aa: CASSPTGGGYTEAFF
abundance: .; v_gene: TRBV24-1; d_gene: TRBD1; j_gene: TRBJ2-3; len: 17; CDR3nt: TGTGCCACCAGTGATTTGAACTTGGGACAGGGCACAGATACGCAGTATTTT; CDR3aa: CATSDLNLGQGTDTQYF
abundance: .; v_gene: TRBV19; d_gene: TRBD1; j_gene: TRBJ1-5; len: 16; CDR3nt: TGTGCCAGTACCCTCCGACAGGGTAGATTCAATCAGCCCCAGCATTTT; CDR3aa: CASTLRQGRFNQPQHF
abundance: few; v_gene: TRBV9; d_gene: .; j_gene: TRBJ1-2; len: 16; CDR3nt: TGTGCCAGCAGCGCCGCCCCGGGCAGGGGACCCTATGGCTACACCTTC; CDR3aa: CASSAAPGRGPYGYTF
abundance: .; v_gene: TRBV19; d_gene: .; j_gene: TRBJ1-5; len: 13; CDR3nt: TGTGCCAGTAGTATAACAGGGATTCAGCCCCAGCATTTT; CDR3aa: CASSITGIQPQHF
abundance: .; v_gene: TRBV29-1; d_gene: .; j_gene: TRBJ1-1; len: 15; CDR3nt: TGCAGCGCTTTGACCCGAGACGGATTGAACACTGAAGCTTTCTTT; CDR3aa: CSALTRDGLNTEAFF
abundance: .; v_gene: TRBV23-1; d_gene: TRBD1; j_gene: TRBJ1-2; len: 15; CDR3nt: TGCGCCAGCAGTCAATCGGGGACAGGGGACTATGGCTACACCTTC; CDR3aa: CASSQSGTGDYGYTF
abundance: .; v_gene: TRBV11-2; d_gene: TRBD2; j_gene: TRBJ2-5; len: 16; CDR3nt: TGTGCCAGCAGCTTAGGGACTAGCGGGGGTCAAGAGACCCAGTACTTC; CDR3aa: CASSLGTSGGQETQYF
abundance: few; v_gene: TRBV23-1; d_gene: .; j_gene: TRBJ2-7; len: 20; CDR3nt: TGCGCCAGCAGTCTCCTCTCGGTCCCCCAGGGTCCTCAGATCCCTGGAGAGCAGTACTTC; CDR3aa: CASSLLSVPQGPQIPGEQYF
abundance: .; v_gene: TRBV24-1; d_gene: TRBD1; j_gene: TRBJ1-2; len: 15; CDR3nt: TGTGCCACCAGTGATTTGAGACAGGGTCGCGATGGCTACACCTTC; CDR3aa: CATSDLRQGRDGYTF
abundance: .; v_gene: TRBV5-3; d_gene: .; j_gene: TRBJ1-5; len: 16; CDR3nt: TGTGCCAGAAGCTTAGTTTGGTGGGAGAGCAATCAGCCCCAGCATTTT; CDR3aa: CARSLVWWESNQPQHF
abundance: .; v_gene: TRBV12-5; d_gene: .; j_gene: TRBJ2-5; len: 17; CDR3nt: TGTGCTAGTGGTTTGGTACAGGGGAGCGGGATCTATGAGACCCAGTACTTC; CDR3aa: CASGLVQGSGIYETQYF
abundance: .; v_gene: TRBV6-5; d_gene: .; j_gene: TRBJ1-1; len: 16; CDR3nt: TGTGCCAGCAGTTACTCGAGACAGAGGAAGGAAACTGAAGCTTTCTTT; CDR3aa: CASSYSRQRKETEAFF
abundance: few; v_gene: TRBV11-2; d_gene: TRBD1; j_gene: TRBJ2-2; len: 16; CDR3nt: TGTGCCAGCAGCCCGAGGACAGGGGGCAACACCGGGGAGCTGTTTTTT; CDR3aa: CASSPRTGGNTGELFF
abundance: .; v_gene: TRBV11-2; d_gene: .; j_gene: TRBJ2-3; len: 14; CDR3nt: TGTGCCAGCAGCTTAGATCGACACGCGGATACGCAGTATTTT; CDR3aa: CASSLDRHADTQYF
abundance: .; v_gene: TRBV5-1; d_gene: TRBD1; j_gene: TRBJ1-1; len: 14; CDR3nt: TGCGCCAGCAGCCTGGACAGGGCCAACACTGAAGCTTTCTTT; CDR3aa: CASSLDRANTEAFF
abundance: .; v_gene: TRBV7-3; d_gene: .; j_gene: TRBJ2-2; len: 14; CDR3nt: TGTGCCAGCAGCTTCAGGGGGGGCACCGGGGAGCTGTTTTTT; CDR3aa: CASSFRGGTGELFF
abundance: .; v_gene: TRBV11-3; d_gene: TRBD2; j_gene: TRBJ2-5; len: 17; CDR3nt: TGTGCCAGCAGCGACCCGTGGGGCGGGAGGCCCCAAGAGACCCAGTACTTC; CDR3aa: CASSDPWGGRPQETQYF
abundance: few; v_gene: TRBV7-6; d_gene: TRBD1; j_gene: TRBJ1-2; len: 15; CDR3nt: TGTGCCAGCAGCTCAGGGACAGGGGAGAACTATGGCTACACCTTC; CDR3aa: CASSSGTGENYGYTF